What follows are 12 T cell receptor beta chains derived from one specimen sequenced in a study of T cells after yellow fever vaccination. TCRdb ran MiXCR on the 5' RACE reads and lists one entry per CDR3 protein. The sample lists fewer than 650,000 distinct CDR3 sequences, 21% seen once, with around 17% in the top ten. Sequenced here: PBMCs, sampled about 21 days after the first yellow fever vaccination. The receptors were sampled from a man younger than 35 who received the YFV17D yellow fever vaccine.

This clonotype came up a few times. The CDR3 nucleotides read TGTGCCAGCAGCTTAGCGGCCGGTAGGAATGAGCAGTTCTTC. Its protein product is CASSLAAGRNEQFF. The chain joins TRBV7-9 to TRBJ2-1, with D uncertain. Germline V lookup: CDR1 SEHNR, CDR2 FQNEAQ (reference sequence). V lost 0 bases to trimming and J lost 7 bases, with 10 bases between them. The CDR3 sequence is 14 residues long.

The chain joins TRBV2 to TRBJ1-4, with D possibly TRBD1 on 6 matching bases. The germline V gene has CDR1 SNHLY and CDR2 FYNNEI. This CDR3 region has 16 residues. The V gene lost 4 bases and the J gene lost 1 base, with 13 bases spanning the gap. CDR3 sequence: CASSGRGEVTNEKLFF. The CDR3 coding sequence is TGTGCCAGCAGTGGAAGGGGGGAGGTAACTAATGAAAAACTGTTTTTT.

The chain is built from TRBV10-3 and TRBJ1-2; 7 nucleotides line up with TRBD1. J was trimmed by 0 bases and V by 7 bases; bases with no gene match: 8. Germline V gives CDR1 ENHRY, CDR2 SYGVKD. This CDR3 comprises 15 residues. In DNA form, the CDR3 reads TGTGCCATCATGGACAGGCCTAATTCTAACTATGGCTACACCTTC. Translated: CAIMDRPNSNYGYTF.

The chain carries TRBV10-3 and TRBJ2-2, with D possibly TRBD1 on 6 matching bases. The germline CDR1 and CDR2 sequences are ENHRY and SYGVKD. The V end lost 7 bases, the J end lost 1 base, and 10 bases lay between the germline ends. The CDR3 has 14 amino acids. CDR3 coding DNA: TGTGCCATCACGGGGACAATGAACACCGGGGAGCTGTTTTTT. This gives the protein CAITGTMNTGELFF.

The V call is TRBV20-1, the J call TRBJ2-7; no clear D. This CDR3 contains 11 residues. V dropped 6 bases and J dropped 9 bases, with 15 bases sitting between them. Germline CDR1 is DFQATT and CDR2 is SNEGSKA (reference sequence). The CDR3 coding sequence is TGCAGTGCCTCTCTTCTTACCGGGCAGTACTTC. As protein: CSASLLTGQYF.

The rearrangement uses TRBV20-1 and TRBJ2-5; D not certain. V was trimmed by 7 bases and J by 5 bases, leaving 8 bases between them. The CDR3 loop spans 10 amino acids. CDR1 DFQATT and CDR2 SNEGSKA come from the germline V gene (reference sequence). The CDR3 DNA reads as TGCAGTGGCAGTGGCGAGACCCAGTACTTC. It yields the protein CSGSGETQYF.

Written as DNA, the CDR3 is TGTGCCAGCATCCATACCGGGACTGTCACCGGGGAGCTGTTTTTT. It is translated as CASIHTGTVTGELFF. This chain links TRBV7-2 with TRBJ2-2, with TRBD2 as a possible D gene (6 bases). Germline V gives CDR1 SGHTA, CDR2 FQGNSA. The CDR3 consists of 15 residues. V gave up 7 bases and J gave up 4 bases, with 16 bases separating them.

V is TRBV5-4 and J is TRBJ2-7; TRBD2 is a possible D gene (6 bases). Germline V gives CDR1 SGHNT, CDR2 YYREEE (reference sequence). Between the trimmed V and J ends, which lost 4 bases and 6 bases, there was a span of 20 bases. The CDR3 is 15 amino acids. The CDR3: CASSPTGQGGGEQYF. CDR3 DNA: TGTGCCAGCAGCCCTACTGGGCAGGGAGGTGGCGAGCAGTACTTC.

The chain joins TRBV4-2 to TRBJ2-7; 13 bases are shared with TRBD2. The V segment lost 6 bases and the J segment 1 base; nucleotides outside the gene matches: 15. The CDR3 spans 19 residues. Germline V CDR1 and CDR2: LGHNA, YNFKEQ. CDR3 protein: CASRLSGTSGVESSYEQYF. In nucleotides, the CDR3 is TGTGCCAGCAGGCTATCCGGGACTAGCGGGGTAGAGTCGTCCTACGAGCAGTACTTC.

V and J are TRBV2 and TRBJ1-1, with TRBD1 identical over 7 bases. V gave up 3 bases and J gave up 7 bases; unmatched junction bases: 8. Per the germline V gene, CDR1 is SNHLY and CDR2 is FYNNEI. This CDR3 is 14 amino acids long. The CDR3 loop is CASSDRGAFFEAFF. The CDR3 DNA follows: TGTGCCAGCAGTGACAGGGGGGCCTTCTTTGAAGCTTTCTTT.

The table lists this clonotype with a few counts. The V and J genes are TRBV5-1 and TRBJ1-2; no reliable D call. Germline CDR1 SGHRS, CDR2 YFSETQ. The CDR3 spans 13 residues. V was trimmed by 0 bases and J by 7 bases, leaving 10 bases between them. The CDR3 nucleotides read TGCGCCAGCAGCTTGGGGCCGGGGTCTGGCTACACCTTC. Translation: CASSLGPGSGYTF.

V usage is TRBV9 and J usage is TRBJ2-1; 14 bases are shared with TRBD2. The CDR3 has 18 amino acids. Germline CDR1 reads SGDLS; CDR2 reads YYNGEE. V dropped 0 bases and J dropped 7; count of bases not matched to a gene: 9. The CDR3 sequence is CASSVGGLAGGRGNEQFF. DNA for the CDR3: TGTGCCAGCAGCGTAGGTGGACTAGCGGGGGGCCGGGGGAATGAGCAGTTCTTC.